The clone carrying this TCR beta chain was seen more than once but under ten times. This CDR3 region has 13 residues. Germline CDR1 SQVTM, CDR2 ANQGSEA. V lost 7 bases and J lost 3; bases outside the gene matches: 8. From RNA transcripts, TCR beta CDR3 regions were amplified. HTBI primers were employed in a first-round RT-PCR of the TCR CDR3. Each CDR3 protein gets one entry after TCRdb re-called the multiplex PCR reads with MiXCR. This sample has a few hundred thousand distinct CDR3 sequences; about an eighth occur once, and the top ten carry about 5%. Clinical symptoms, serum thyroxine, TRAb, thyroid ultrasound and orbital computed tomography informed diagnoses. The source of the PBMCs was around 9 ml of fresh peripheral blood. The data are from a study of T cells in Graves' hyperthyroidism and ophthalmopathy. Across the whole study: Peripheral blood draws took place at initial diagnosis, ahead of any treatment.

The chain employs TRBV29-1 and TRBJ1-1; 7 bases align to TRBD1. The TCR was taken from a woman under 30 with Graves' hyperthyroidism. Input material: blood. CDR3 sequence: CSGRTGSYTEAFF. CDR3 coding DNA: TGCAGCGGGCGGACAGGCTCCTACACTGAAGCTTTCTTT.